At least ten counts were recorded for the clone carrying this TCR beta chain. The antigen is not known. The data are from a study of beta chain features in type 1 diabetes. Across the whole study: Patients and healthy donors were similar in age, gender and cell yields. General study findings and limits: Type 1 diabetes patients had TCRB CDR3s that were shorter (moderately but significantly so) in all four CD4+ subsets.

This CDR3 spans 17 amino acids. The V gene's germline CDR1 is MDHEN and CDR2 SYDVKM. Losses at the gene ends were 6 bases for V and 5 bases for J; bases not matched to a gene: 12. Expressed TCRB transcripts were sequenced after all isolated RNA was converted to cDNA. The table came from immunoSEQ multiplex PCR; TCRdb's copy has only in-frame clones and leaves some out. The data contain approximately 160,000 clones, 10% of them singletons. V is TRBV28 and J is TRBJ2-2; the match to TRBD1 covers 10 bases. The sequenced sample consisted of central memory CD4+ T cells from blood. This receptor was taken from a man aged 25 to 40 with type 1 diabetes. This CDR3 is CASSQSGDRGLTGELFF. In nucleotides, the CDR3 is TGTGCCAGCAGCCAGTCTGGAGACAGGGGGCTTACCGGGGAGCTGTTTTTT.